These T cell receptor beta chains were read from a single sample in a study of CD8 T cells in ankylosing spondylitis. A single record per CDR3 protein comes from TCRdb applying MiXCR to the 5' RACE reads. The data show more than 650,000 distinct CDR3 sequences, roughly 10% seen once. Sequenced sample: blood, either unsorted or a sorted T cell fraction (not recorded which). All receptors derive from a male donor with ankylosing spondylitis. CDR3s include the opening cysteine and the closing phenylalanine or tryptophan. The order of the fields is D gene, clone size, J gene, V gene, CDR3 protein, CDR3 DNA. A D gene is named only where the DNA matches it firmly. Size tells how often a clone was seen (once, few, many) or the class of an expanded clone, and some rows leave it out.

NA,NA,TRBJ2-1,TRBV4-3,CASSQVHLSYNEQFF,TGCGCCAGCAGCCAAGTCCACCTCTCCTACAATGAGCAGTTCTTC
NA,NA,TRBJ1-2,TRBV7-9,CASSRFGPYGYTF,TGTGCCAGCAGCCGATTCGGTCCCTATGGCTACACCTTC
TRBD1,few,TRBJ1-1,TRBV6-2/TRBV6-3,CASNPGQGFPTEAFF,TGTGCCAGCAATCCGGGACAGGGTTTTCCCACTGAAGCTTTCTTT
NA,many,TRBJ1-6,TRBV7-9,CASSRLDSSPLHF,TGTGCCAGCAGCCGCTTGGACTCTTCACCCCTCCACTTT
TRBD1,many,TRBJ2-7,TRBV29-1,CSVAIDRARFGEQYF,TGCAGCGTTGCAATAGACAGGGCGAGGTTTGGCGAGCAGTACTTC
NA,few,TRBJ1-2,TRBV28,CASSFGGLGYGYTF,TGTGCCAGCAGTTTCGGGGGACTTGGCTATGGCTACACCTTC
NA,NA,TRBJ2-1,TRBV5-5,CASSSVEGRNEQFF,TGTGCCAGCAGCTCGGTAGAGGGGAGAAATGAGCAGTTCTTC
NA,few,TRBJ2-1,TRBV6-2/TRBV6-3,CASTLRDVRNEQFF,TGTGCCAGCACCCTCCGGGACGTACGCAATGAGCAGTTCTTC
TRBD1,NA,TRBJ1-5,TRBV20-1,CSASGQGTQPQHF,TGCAGTGCTTCGGGACAGGGAACGCAGCCCCAGCATTTT
NA,many,TRBJ1-1,TRBV4-3,CASSRNPAGDTEAFF,TGCGCCAGCAGCCGCAATCCCGCAGGGGACACTGAAGCTTTCTTT
NA,many,TRBJ1-2,TRBV28,CASSAPGSDYGYTF,TGTGCCAGCAGTGCACCCGGGTCTGACTATGGCTACACCTTC
TRBD1,few,TRBJ2-2,TRBV6-5,CASSYSFGGTGYTGELFF,TGTGCCAGCAGTTACTCTTTCGGAGGGACAGGGTACACCGGGGAGCTGTTTTTT
NA,few,TRBJ1-1,TRBV11-2,CASSIGLLNTEAFF,TGTGCCAGCAGCATTGGCCTGTTGAACACTGAAGCTTTCTTT
NA,many,TRBJ1-4,TRBV5-1,CASSLRGPNEKLFF,TGCGCCAGCAGCTTGCGGGGCCCTAATGAAAAACTGTTTTTT
TRBD1,many,TRBJ2-7,TRBV7-2,CASSLQGGPYEQYF,TGTGCCAGCAGCCTACAGGGGGGACCCTACGAGCAGTACTTC
TRBD1,NA,TRBJ1-2,TRBV9,CASSVDRGHYGYTF,TGTGCCAGCAGCGTTGACAGGGGGCATTATGGCTACACCTTC
NA,many,TRBJ2-7,TRBV29-1,CSGTKADEQYF,TGCAGCGGAACCAAAGCCGACGAGCAGTACTTC
TRBD1,many,TRBJ2-7,TRBV20-1,CSAPGQGFDEQYF,TGCAGTGCACCGGGACAGGGTTTTGACGAGCAGTACTTC
NA,few,TRBJ2-2,TRBV20-1,CSARDSGELAGELFF,TGCAGTGCTAGAGACTCCGGGGAGTTAGCCGGGGAGCTGTTTTTT
NA,few,TRBJ1-1,TRBV11-1,CASSLTSSSRAFF,TGTGCCAGCAGCTTAACCAGTTCCAGCAGGGCTTTCTTT
NA,NA,TRBJ1-2,TRBV20-1,CCYTVNYGYTF,TGCTGCTACACAGTTAACTATGGCTACACCTTC
NA,NA,TRBJ2-3,TRBV10-2,CASRGGFSTDTQYF,TGCGCCAGCAGGGGAGGATTTAGCACAGATACGCAGTATTTT
NA,many,TRBJ2-7,TRBV7-2,CASSLRGTVTYEQYF,TGTGCCAGCAGCTTAAGGGGTACGGTCACCTACGAGCAGTACTTC
TRBD1,few,TRBJ1-1,TRBV4-2,CASSQGFQGAEAFF,TGTGCCAGCAGCCAAGGTTTTCAGGGGGCGGAAGCTTTCTTT
NA,NA,TRBJ2-4,TRBV20-1,CSASRGPAKNIQYF,TGCAGTGCCTCGAGGGGACCGGCCAAAAACATTCAGTACTTC
NA,NA,TRBJ1-1,TRBV25-1,CASSEISGNTEAFF,TGTGCCAGCAGTGAAATATCTGGAAACACTGAAGCTTTCTTT
TRBD2,many,TRBJ2-1,TRBV7-8,CASSFGSGVLSRFF,TGTGCCAGCAGCTTCGGTAGCGGGGTGCTTTCCCGGTTCTTC
NA,NA,TRBJ2-2,TRBV2,CASSEMSNTGELFF,TGTGCCAGCAGTGAAATGTCTAACACCGGGGAGCTGTTTTTT
NA,many,TRBJ2-3,TRBV20-1,CSASTGRGTDTQYF,TGCAGTGCTAGTACAGGGCGAGGCACAGATACGCAGTATTTT
NA,NA,TRBJ2-1,TRBV5-5,CASSLLVEYNEQFF,TGTGCCAGCAGCTTATTGGTAGAGTACAATGAGCAGTTCTTC
TRBD1,few,TRBJ1-6,TRBV6-5,CASSYSRGRVSPLHF,TGTGCCAGCAGTTACTCCAGGGGGCGGGTTTCACCCCTCCACTTT
NA,NA,TRBJ1-1,TRBV20-1,CSGKQGPNTEAFF,TGCAGTGGTAAACAGGGCCCTAACACTGAAGCTTTCTTT
TRBD2,NA,TRBJ2-1,TRBV5-4,CASSPGGSGRNEQFF,TGTGCCAGCAGCCCCGGTGGTAGCGGGAGAAATGAGCAGTTCTTC
TRBD1,few,TRBJ2-1,TRBV10-3,CAISIPGQQAFF,TGTGCCATCAGTATCCCGGGACAGCAGGCGTTCTTC
NA,NA,TRBJ2-7,TRBV5-1,CASSLGTADEQYF,TGCGCCAGCAGCTTGGGGACAGCTGACGAGCAGTACTTC
NA,few,TRBJ2-7,TRBV2,CASSEQGGNEQYF,TGTGCCAGCAGTGAACAGGGCGGGAACGAGCAGTACTTC
NA,NA,TRBJ2-7,TRBV7-2,CASSLENTNEQYF,TGTGCCAGCAGCTTAGAGAACACGAACGAGCAGTACTTC
NA,NA,TRBJ1-1,TRBV20-1,CSARNSYHTEAFF,TGCAGTGCTAGAAACAGTTATCACACTGAAGCTTTCTTT
TRBD2,few,TRBJ2-5,TRBV29-1,CSVGRGGTETQYF,TGCAGCGTCGGGCGGGGGGGGACGGAGACCCAGTACTTC
NA,NA,TRBJ2-2,TRBV14,CASSRTDTDTGELFF,TGTGCCAGCAGTCGGACGGACACAGACACCGGGGAGCTGTTTTTT
NA,NA,TRBJ1-2,TRBV4-3,CASSPYAGNYGYTF,TGCGCCAGCAGCCCATACGCCGGTAACTATGGCTACACCTTC
NA,NA,TRBJ2-1,TRBV10-2,CASSGKGSYNEQFF,TGCGCCAGCAGTGGGAAAGGCTCCTACAATGAGCAGTTCTTC
NA,few,TRBJ1-1,TRBV20-1,CSAQMTDLNTEAFF,TGCAGTGCTCAAATGACTGACCTAAACACTGAAGCTTTCTTT
TRBD1,NA,TRBJ2-6,TRBV5-1,CASSLGTGGRGSSGANVLTF,TGCGCCAGCAGCTTGGGAACAGGGGGTCGAGGATCCTCTGGGGCCAACGTCCTGACTTTC
NA,many,TRBJ1-1,TRBV29-1,CSVEKQLNTEAFF,TGCAGCGTTGAAAAACAGTTGAACACTGAAGCTTTCTTT
NA,NA,TRBJ2-5,TRBV5-1,CASSLGSDSGTQYF,TGCGCCAGCAGCTTGGGTTCCGATTCAGGGACCCAGTACTTC
TRBD1,many,TRBJ1-1,TRBV10-3,CAITRTGDTEAFF,TGTGCCATCACCCGGACAGGGGACACTGAAGCTTTCTTT
TRBD2,NA,TRBJ2-1,TRBV5-6,CASRSGLPSNEQFF,TGTGCCAGCAGGTCGGGACTACCTAGTAATGAGCAGTTCTTC
NA,NA,TRBJ2-1,TRBV6-5,CASGGLLREQFF,TGTGCCAGCGGGGGGCTACTGCGGGAGCAGTTCTTC
TRBD1,NA,TRBJ2-7,TRBV6-1,CASTVDRGLGEQYF,TGTGCCAGCACTGTGGACAGGGGATTAGGTGAGCAGTACTTC
NA,many,TRBJ1-5,TRBV5-1,CASSLEGNSNQPQHF,TGCGCCAGCAGCTTGGAAGGGAATAGCAATCAGCCCCAGCATTTT
TRBD1,NA,TRBJ1-2,TRBV5-1,CASSLADRVEANYGYTF,TGCGCCAGCAGCTTGGCGGACAGGGTGGAAGCTAACTATGGCTACACCTTC
NA,many,TRBJ1-5,TRBV10-3,CAISTDSDQPQHF,TGTGCCATCAGCACGGACAGCGATCAGCCCCAGCATTTT
NA,NA,TRBJ2-7,TRBV7-2,CASSFGGTKSYEQYF,TGTGCCAGCAGCTTCGGGGGGACAAAATCCTACGAGCAGTACTTC